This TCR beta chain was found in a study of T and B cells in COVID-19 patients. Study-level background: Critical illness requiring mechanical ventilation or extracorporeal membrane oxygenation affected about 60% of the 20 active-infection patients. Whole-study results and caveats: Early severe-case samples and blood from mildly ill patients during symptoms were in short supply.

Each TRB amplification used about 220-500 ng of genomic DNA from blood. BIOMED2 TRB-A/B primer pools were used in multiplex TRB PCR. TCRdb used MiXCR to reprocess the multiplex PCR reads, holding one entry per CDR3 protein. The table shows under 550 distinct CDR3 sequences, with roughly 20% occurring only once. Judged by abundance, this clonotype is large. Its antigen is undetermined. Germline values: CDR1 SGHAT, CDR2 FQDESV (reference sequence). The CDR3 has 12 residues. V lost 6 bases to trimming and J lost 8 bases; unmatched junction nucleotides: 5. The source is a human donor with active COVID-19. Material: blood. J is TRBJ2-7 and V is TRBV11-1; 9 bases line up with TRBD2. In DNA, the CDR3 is TGTGCCAGCAGTCGGACTAGCGACAAGCAGTACTTC. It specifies CASSRTSDKQYF.